The 17 T cell receptor beta chains listed next were all sequenced from one sample in a study of T cells in Graves' hyperthyroidism and ophthalmopathy. Amplification yielded TCR beta CDR3 regions, with RNA transcripts as the source. In the first-round RT-PCR of the TCR CDR3, the HTBI primer set was used. TCRdb redid the calling of the multiplex PCR reads with MiXCR, one entry per CDR3 protein. The sample consists of about 840,000 distinct CDR3 sequences, over 35% of them appearing once. Sequencing used blood. The source of these receptors is a man aged 18 to 29 with Graves' hyperthyroidism.

The rearrangement uses TRBV7-9 and TRBJ2-7, with D uncertain. Trimming removed 4 bases from V and 0 bases from J, with 16 bases in between. The length of the CDR3 is 16 residues. From germline, CDR1 is SEHNR and CDR2 FQNEAQ (reference sequence). CDR3 sequence reads: CASSSRPIAPSYEQYF. In DNA form, the CDR3 reads TGTGCCAGCAGCTCACGCCCGATTGCTCCCTCCTACGAGCAGTACTTC.

This clonotype showed up many times. At one boundary the junction diverges from the germline segment, which might be a read error. The chain couples TRBV19 to TRBJ1-4, with TRBD1 identical over 8 bases. The germline V gene encodes CDR1 LNHDA and CDR2 SQIVND (reference sequence). The CDR3 has 15 amino acids. The CDR3 coding sequence is TGTGCCAGTAGTGCCGGACAGGGAACTGATGAAAAACTGTTTTTT. It yields the protein CASSAGQGTDEKLFF.

This clonotype was seen ten or more times. The V and J genes are TRBV10-3 and TRBJ2-7; D is possibly TRBD1 (6 bases). CDR3 size: 13 residues. The germline V gene has CDR1 ENHRY and CDR2 SYGVKD. Trimming shortened V by 10 bases and J by 2 bases, and 15 bases separated the two germline ends. Here the CDR3 DNA reads TGTGCCACGAGCGGCAGGGGCGCCTACGAGCAGTACTTC. It yields the protein CATSGRGAYEQYF.

The chain is built from TRBV7-2 and TRBJ2-5, with 14 bases identical to TRBD2. The CDR3 length is 14 residues. CDR1 and CDR2 from the germline V gene are SGHTA and FQGNSA. Trimming at V came to 5 bases and at J to 7 bases, leaving 3 bases not matched to a gene. CDR3 region: CASSKGLAGGTQYF. The DNA for the CDR3 is TGTGCCAGCAGCAAAGGACTAGCGGGAGGGACCCAGTACTTC.

This chain connects TRBV20-1 to TRBJ2-7, with D hard to call. The CDR3 totals 13 residues. Germline V gives CDR1 DFQATT, CDR2 SNEGSKA (reference sequence). The ends were cut back, 6 bases at V and 5 bases at J, with 17 bases in the middle. CDR3 amino acids: CSAKGEAVHEQYF. The CDR3, as DNA: TGCAGTGCCAAGGGTGAGGCTGTCCACGAGCAGTACTTC.

This clonotype came up a few times. The V and J genes are TRBV14 and TRBJ1-5; possible D gene TRBD1, 5 bases. Looked up from germline, CDR1 is SGHDN and CDR2 is FVKESK. The CDR3 consists of 17 residues. V was pared by 0 bases and J by 1 base, with 13 bases between. CDR3 nucleotide sequence: TGTGCCAGCAGCCAAGATCCAGGGAATATGAGCAATCAGCCCCAGCATTTT. Its protein is CASSQDPGNMSNQPQHF. The whole variable domain, remainder taken from reference TRBV14 and TRBJ1-5, is EAGVTQFPSHSVIEKGQTVTLRCDPISGHDNLYWYRRVMGKEIKFLLHFVKESKQDESGMPNNRFLAERTGGTYSTLKVQPAELEDSGVYFCASSQDPGNMSNQPQHFGDGTRLSIL.

This sequence joins TRBV7-9 and TRBJ1-5, with D perhaps matching TRBD1 (6 bases). CDR3 size: 14 residues. Deletions cut 5 bases from V and 6 bases from J, with 14 bases between. Germline V gene sequence: CDR1 SEHNR, CDR2 FQNEAQ (reference sequence). CDR3 bases: TGTGCCAGCAGCCCTAGCGGGGGGGCTCAGCCCCAGCATTTT. Protein sequence: CASSPSGGAQPQHF.

This clonotype was counted a few times. CDR3 in amino acids: CASSYGALVEQYF. The DNA for the CDR3 is TGTGCCAGCAGTTACGGGGCCTTGGTCGAGCAGTACTTC. This chain uses TRBV6-2 or TRBV6-3 with TRBJ2-7; perhaps TRBD1 as D (5 bases). The CDR3 sequence is 13 residues long. The germline V gene has CDR1 MNHEY and CDR2 SVGEGT. Trimming stripped 2 bases from V and 6 bases from J, with 11 bases between.

This chain links TRBV7-3 with TRBJ2-7; D possibly matches TRBD1 or TRBD2 (5 bases each). The ends were cut back, 1 base at V and 6 bases at J, with 7 bases in the middle. The CDR3 extends over 12 amino acids. CDR1 and CDR2 (germline): SGHTA, FQGTGA. CDR3 bases: TGTGCCAGCAGCTTAATGGGGACCGAGCAGTACTTC. This translates into CASSLMGTEQYF.

This clonotype has at least ten counts. The DNA of the CDR3 is TGTGCCATCAGGGGGACTATGAACACTGAAGCTTTCTTT. Translating gives CAIRGTMNTEAFF. The chain uses TRBV10-3 and TRBJ1-1; maybe TRBD1 (5 bases). The CDR3 sequence is 13 residues long. Deletions cut 6 bases from V and 0 bases from J, with 8 bases between. Germline values: CDR1 ENHRY, CDR2 SYGVKD.

This clonotype was seen a handful of times. The J gene is TRBJ2-5, the V gene TRBV9, with D possibly matching TRBD1 (5 bases). The CDR3 consists of 15 residues. V was clipped by 3 bases and J by 4 bases, with 16 bases between them. Germline V gene sequence: CDR1 SGDLS, CDR2 YYNGEE. The CDR3: CASSEGSKTRETQYF. The CDR3 nucleotides read TGTGCCAGCAGCGAGGGGTCAAAGACCCGAGAGACCCAGTACTTC.

J is TRBJ2-5 and V is TRBV29-1; 7 nucleotides line up with TRBD1. CDR3 length: 12 residues. Per germline, CDR1 SQVTM and CDR2 ANQGSEA. Unmatched junction bases numbered 6, after V lost 8 bases and J lost 3 bases. DNA for the CDR3: TGCAGCAGTTTCGGACAGGAAGAGACCCAGTACTTC. Amino acids: CSSFGQEETQYF.

The chain couples TRBV7-9 to TRBJ1-5; 9 nucleotides agree with TRBD1. With V trimmed by 4 bases and J by 6 bases, 4 bases remained unmatched. The CDR3 totals 14 residues. Germline assignment: CDR1 SEHNR and CDR2 FQNEAQ (reference sequence). The CDR3 loop is CASSWDREAQPQHF. CDR3 DNA sequence: TGTGCCAGCAGCTGGGACAGGGAGGCTCAGCCCCAGCATTTT.

V is TRBV3-1 and J is TRBJ1-2, with D uncertain. The germline gives CDR1 LGHDT, CDR2 YNNKEL (reference sequence). The CDR3 spans 14 residues. The V and J ends lost 1 base and 1 base respectively, with 7 bases between them. The CDR3 spells CASSQAIINYGYTF. In DNA form, the CDR3 reads TGTGCCAGCAGCCAAGCCATCATTAACTATGGCTACACCTTC.

This clonotype was picked up a small number of times. V is TRBV12-3 or TRBV12-4 and J is TRBJ2-5; D gene unclear. CDR3 size: 13 residues. Trimming removed 5 bases from V and 3 bases from J, with 10 bases in between. The CDR3 DNA sequence: TGTGCCAGCAGTACCCCAGGAGAAGAGACCCAGTACTTC. Its protein product is CASSTPGEETQYF.

This clonotype has just a few counts. The genes are TRBV11-2 and TRBJ1-5, with D unclear. CDR3 length: 13 residues. Germline V gene lookup returns CDR1 SGHAT and CDR2 FQNNGV. The V end was cut by 3 bases, the J end by 4 bases, with 7 bases between. The DNA for the CDR3 is TGTGCCAGCAGCTTCCAGCTGAATCAGCCCCAGCATTTT. This sequence encodes CASSFQLNQPQHF.

This sequence joins TRBV7-9 and TRBJ2-2, with 9 bases matching TRBD2. Looked up from germline, CDR1 is SEHNR and CDR2 is FQNEAQ (reference sequence). Germline trimming cut 5 bases from V and 2 bases from J; bases unmatched to any gene: 15. The CDR3 loop spans 19 amino acids. CDR3 DNA sequence: TGTGCCAGCAGCCACGAGTTGTGGCTAGCGGGGATTAACACCGGGGAGCTGTTTTTT. It is translated as CASSHELWLAGINTGELFF.